A single sample gave rise to the 19 T cell receptor beta chains below, sequenced in a study of T cells in Graves' hyperthyroidism and ophthalmopathy. Amplified regions were TCR beta CDR3 sequences from RNA transcripts. The TCR CDR3 first-round RT-PCR relied on the HTBI primer set. Via MiXCR, TCRdb re-called the multiplex PCR reads, giving one row per CDR3 protein. Of around 800,000 distinct CDR3 sequences listed, around 39% are singletons. The sample consisted of blood. All receptors come from a man between 18 and 35 years old with Graves' hyperthyroidism.

This clonotype occurred many times. V gene TRBV5-1 combines with J gene TRBJ1-2; TRBD1 is a possible D gene (6 bases). Germline CDR1 and CDR2: SGHRS and YFSETQ. V shed 7 bases and J shed 4 bases, with 11 bases lying between them. The CDR3 loop spans 12 amino acids. CDR3 residues: CASREDSYGYTF. The CDR3 bases are TGCGCCAGCCGGGAGGACAGCTATGGCTACACCTTC.

The rearrangement joins TRBV10-3 to TRBJ2-7, with unresolved D. The CDR3 is 12 residues long. Germline assignment: CDR1 ENHRY and CDR2 SYGVKD. Between the trimmed V and J ends, which lost 7 bases and 5 bases, there was a span of 12 bases. CDR3 bases: TGTGCCATCATGTCTGAAGGGCACGAGCAGTACTTC. Protein: CAIMSEGHEQYF.

The rearrangement joins TRBV12-3 or TRBV12-4 to TRBJ2-7; no clear D gene. CDR3 size: 15 residues. Trimming removed 2 bases at V and 1 base at J, with 12 bases between. Written as DNA, the CDR3 is TGTGCCAGCAGTTTATCGTGGAGACCATCCTACGAGCAGTACTTC. This codes for CASSLSWRPSYEQYF.

This clonotype has a count of ten or more. J is TRBJ2-6 and V is TRBV10-3; perhaps TRBD2 as D (6 bases). The CDR3 has 18 amino acids. V lost 3 bases and J lost 0, with 15 bases in between. Germline V gene sequence: CDR1 ENHRY, CDR2 SYGVKD. The CDR3 sequence is CAISEYGGIRSGANVLTF. The CDR3 DNA sequence: TGTGCCATCAGTGAATACGGCGGGATACGCTCTGGGGCCAACGTCCTGACTTTC.

J is TRBJ1-1 and V is TRBV9, with D possibly being TRBD1 (5 bases). With 2 bases removed from V and 2 bases from J, the gap between germline ends came to 13 bases. The CDR3 consists of 15 residues. Germline CDR1 and CDR2: SGDLS and YYNGEE. The CDR3 nucleotides are TGTGCCAGCAGCGTGGGGGTCCCCGAAAACACTGAAGCTTTCTTT. Encoded protein: CASSVGVPENTEAFF. Looking up the rest from reference TRBV9 and TRBJ1-1 gives the full variable domain: DSGVTQTPKHLITATGQRVTLRCSPRSGDLSVYWYQQSLDQGLQFLIQYYNGEERAKGNILERFSAQQFPDLHSELNLSSLELGDSALYFCASSVGVPENTEAFFGQGTRLTVV.

This rearrangement joins TRBV10-3 to TRBJ1-1, with a possible D match to TRBD1 (6 bases). CDR3 size: 13 residues. V gave up 6 bases and J gave up 0 bases, with 8 bases separating them. Germline V gene data show CDR1 as ENHRY and CDR2 as SYGVKD. CDR3 bases: TGTGCCATCAGGCAGGGGATGAACACTGAAGCTTTCTTT. Residues: CAIRQGMNTEAFF.

The chain is built from TRBV7-2 and TRBJ1-1; 11 positions agree with TRBD1. The CDR3 spans 15 residues. The germline V gene has CDR1 SGHTA and CDR2 FQGNSA. V lost 5 bases, J lost 6 bases, and 8 bases stayed unmatched. Here the CDR3 reads CASSLTGQGVAEAFF. The CDR3, as DNA: TGTGCCAGCAGCCTGACGGGACAGGGGGTCGCTGAAGCTTTCTTT.

This clonotype has a count of ten or more. The chain employs TRBV7-9 and TRBJ2-5, with D maybe TRBD1 (5 bases). The CDR3 has 18 residues. Trimming pared 1 base from V and 5 bases from J, leaving 23 bases between. Germline CDR1 is SEHNR and CDR2 is FQNEAQ (reference sequence). CDR3 sequence: CASSLVVRVQHQRETQYF. The CDR3 nucleotides are TGTGCCAGCAGCTTAGTTGTCAGGGTCCAGCACCAAAGGGAGACCCAGTACTTC.

The chain joins TRBV29-1 to TRBJ2-7; 11 bases match TRBD2. This CDR3 is 12 amino acids long. The germline gives CDR1 SQVTM, CDR2 ANQGSEA. DNA of the CDR3: TGCAGTTCGGGACTAGCGGTCTACGAGCAGTACTTC. This translates into CSSGLAVYEQYF.

This clonotype was found a few times. The chain combines TRBV29-1 with TRBJ2-7; 13 nucleotides agree with TRBD2. The V gene end was trimmed by 0 bases and the J gene end by 5 bases; junction bases not matched to a gene: 7. CDR1 SQVTM and CDR2 ANQGSEA come from the germline V gene. The CDR3 extends over 16 amino acids. The CDR3 DNA sequence: TGCAGCGTTGAAGATTGGGGGACTAGCGGGATGAACGAGCAGTACTTC. Translation: CSVEDWGTSGMNEQYF.

The chain uses TRBV12-3 or TRBV12-4 and TRBJ1-1; TRBD1 agrees at 10 bases. This CDR3 comprises 15 residues. Germline trimming cut 5 bases from V and 6 bases from J; bases unmatched to any gene: 9. The CDR3 region has the DNA TGTGCCAGCAGTCATCCGACAGGGGGCTACGCTGAAGCTTTCTTT. Protein product: CASSHPTGGYAEAFF.

The chain recombines TRBV7-9 with TRBJ1-1, with no clear D. The CDR3 is 17 residues long. V was clipped by 1 base and J by 0 bases, with 15 bases between them. Germline V gives CDR1 SEHNR, CDR2 FQNEAQ (reference sequence). CDR3 DNA: TGTGCCAGCAGCTTAGAAGGCCTATCTCTATTGAACACTGAAGCTTTCTTT. Translated: CASSLEGLSLLNTEAFF.

In this sample, this clonotype turned up many times. The chain carries TRBV7-3 and TRBJ2-7, with 10 bases matching TRBD2. Trimming at V came to 3 bases and at J to 2 bases, leaving 4 bases not matched to a gene. Germline CDR1 reads SGHTA; CDR2 reads FQGTGA. The CDR3 consists of 15 residues. The CDR3 DNA sequence: TGTGCCAGCAGCTTCCTAGCGGGGGCCACCTACGAGCAGTACTTC. It specifies CASSFLAGATYEQYF. Looking up the rest from reference TRBV7-3 and TRBJ2-7 gives the full variable domain: GAGVSQTPSNKVTEKGKYVELRCDPISGHTALYWYRQSLGQGPEFLIYFQGTGAADDSGLPNDRFFAVRPEGSVSTLKIQRTERGDSAVYLCASSFLAGATYEQYFGPGTRLTVT.

There are a few counts of this clonotype. The chain uses TRBV2 and TRBJ2-7, with 9 nucleotides matching TRBD2. The length of the CDR3 is 14 residues. The V gene's germline CDR1 is SNHLY and CDR2 FYNNEI. Germline trimming cut 11 bases from V and 5 bases from J; bases unmatched to any gene: 13. This CDR3 is CASTLAGAPNEQYF. As DNA, the CDR3 is TGTGCCTCAACGTTAGCGGGAGCCCCCAACGAGCAGTACTTC.

The chain couples TRBV6-1 to TRBJ2-7, with 9 bases that match TRBD2. The CDR3 has 14 residues. Per the germline V gene, CDR1 is MNHNS and CDR2 is SASEGT. The J segment lost 7 bases and the V segment lost 6 bases, leaving 10 bases of the junction unmatched. The CDR3 reads CASSQDVAGVEQYF. CDR3 nucleotides: TGTGCCAGCAGCCAGGACGTAGCGGGAGTAGAGCAGTACTTC.

V and J are TRBV6-5 and TRBJ2-7, with unresolved D. The CDR3 is 13 amino acids. V shed 5 bases and J shed 7 bases, with 15 bases lying between them. Per the germline V gene, CDR1 is MNHEY and CDR2 is SVGAGI. The CDR3 DNA reads TGTGCCAGCAGTAAGGTAGCCCTCCAAGAGCAGTACTTC. The encoded protein is CASSKVALQEQYF.

This clonotype was counted at least ten times. J is TRBJ2-7 and V is TRBV29-1; possibly TRBD1 for D (6 bases). CDR1 and CDR2 (germline): SQVTM, ANQGSEA. V lost 4 bases and J lost 3, with 19 bases in between. CDR3 size: 15 residues. For the CDR3, the DNA is TGCAGCGTTGTTCCCGGGCAGGGGATACACTACGAGCAGTACTTC. This sequence encodes CSVVPGQGIHYEQYF.

This clonotype was observed a handful of times. The V gene is TRBV9, the J gene TRBJ1-3, with a tentative D call TRBD1 (6 bases). This CDR3 has 15 residues. The germline CDR1 and CDR2 sequences are SGDLS and YYNGEE. The V end was cut by 0 bases, the J end by 6 bases, with 13 bases between. The DNA of the CDR3 is TGTGCCAGCAGCGTAGGATATAACAGGGAAAACACCATATATTTT. It specifies CASSVGYNRENTIYF.

This clonotype occurred a few times. The V call is TRBV25-1, the J call TRBJ1-2, with a weak D call TRBD1 (5 bases). V was pared by 4 bases and J by 6 bases, with 15 bases between. Germline CDR1 reads MGHDK; CDR2 reads SYGVNS. The CDR3 length is 14 residues. The CDR3 DNA follows: TGTGCCAGCAGTGGGGCGGGACGGGGGAATGGCTACACCTTC. Amino acid sequence: CASSGAGRGNGYTF.